This TCR beta chain was obtained from a study of blood T cell repertoires in COVID-19. Study at large: COVID-19 samples collected from the United States, Italy and Spain covered acute and convalescent phases. From T cells, B-cell-depleted T cells, or PBMCs came the material, which was cDNA or gDNA.

The CDR3 totals 14 residues. The germline V and J ends were trimmed by 7 bases and 1 base, with 13 bases remaining between them. Germline assignment: CDR1 ENHRY and CDR2 SYGVKD. Original processing notes: Estimation of nucleated cell counts relied on the amplification of reference gene primers. Assay used: immunoSEQ multiplex PCR; TCRdb lists only in-frame clones, some missing. V, J and clone size reflect that table, while D and trimming were determined from the DNA. The sample yields fewer than 70,000 clones, 88% seen once. The sample comprised peripheral blood. The rearrangement uses TRBV10-3 and TRBJ1-1, with TRBD1 as a possible D gene (5 bases). The TCR originated in a human donor in a cohort sampled during active COVID-19. The CDR3 reads CAITVGQRNTEAFF. The DNA for the CDR3 is TGTGCCATCACAGTGGGGCAAAGGAACACTGAAGCTTTCTTT.